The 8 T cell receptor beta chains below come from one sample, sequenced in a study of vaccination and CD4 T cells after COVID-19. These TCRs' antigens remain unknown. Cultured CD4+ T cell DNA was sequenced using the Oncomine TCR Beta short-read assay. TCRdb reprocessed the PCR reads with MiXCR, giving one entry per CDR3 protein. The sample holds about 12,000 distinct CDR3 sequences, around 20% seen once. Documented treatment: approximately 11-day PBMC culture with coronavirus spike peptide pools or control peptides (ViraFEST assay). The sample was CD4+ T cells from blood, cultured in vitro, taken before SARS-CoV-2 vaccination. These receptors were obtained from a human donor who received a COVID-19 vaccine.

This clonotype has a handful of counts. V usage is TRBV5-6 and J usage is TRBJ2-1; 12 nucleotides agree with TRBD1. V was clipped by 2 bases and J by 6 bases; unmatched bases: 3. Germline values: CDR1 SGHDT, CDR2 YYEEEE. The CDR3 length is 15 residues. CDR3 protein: CASSFGTGGGNEQFF. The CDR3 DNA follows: TGTGCCAGCAGCTTCGGGACAGGGGGCGGCAATGAGCAGTTCTTC.

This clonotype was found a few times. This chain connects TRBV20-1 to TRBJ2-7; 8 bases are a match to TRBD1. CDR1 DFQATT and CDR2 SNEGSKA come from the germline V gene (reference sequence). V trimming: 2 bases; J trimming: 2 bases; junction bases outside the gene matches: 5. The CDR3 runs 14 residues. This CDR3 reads CSARKGQVPYEQYF. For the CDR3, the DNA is TGCAGTGCTAGAAAGGGACAGGTACCCTACGAGCAGTACTTC.

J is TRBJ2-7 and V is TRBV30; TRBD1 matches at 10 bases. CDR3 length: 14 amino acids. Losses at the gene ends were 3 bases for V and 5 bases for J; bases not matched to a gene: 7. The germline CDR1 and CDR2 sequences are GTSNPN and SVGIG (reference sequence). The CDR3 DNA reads TGTGCCTGGAGAGCCGGGACAGGGGTCGACGAGCAGTACTTC. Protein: CAWRAGTGVDEQYF.

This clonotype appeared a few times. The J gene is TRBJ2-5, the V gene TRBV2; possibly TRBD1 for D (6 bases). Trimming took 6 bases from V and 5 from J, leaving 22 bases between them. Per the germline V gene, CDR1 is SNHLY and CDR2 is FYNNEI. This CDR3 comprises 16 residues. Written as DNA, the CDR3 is TGTGCCAGCAGCAAGACCTACGGGACAATGGGGGAGACCCAGTACTTC. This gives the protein CASSKTYGTMGETQYF.

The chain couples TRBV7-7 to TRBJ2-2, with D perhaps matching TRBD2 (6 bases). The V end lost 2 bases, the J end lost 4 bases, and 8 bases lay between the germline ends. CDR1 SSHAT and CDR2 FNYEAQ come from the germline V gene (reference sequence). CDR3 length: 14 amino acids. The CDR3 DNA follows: TGTGCCAGCAGCTTAAGGAGGGGCACCGGGGAGCTGTTTTTT. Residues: CASSLRRGTGELFF.

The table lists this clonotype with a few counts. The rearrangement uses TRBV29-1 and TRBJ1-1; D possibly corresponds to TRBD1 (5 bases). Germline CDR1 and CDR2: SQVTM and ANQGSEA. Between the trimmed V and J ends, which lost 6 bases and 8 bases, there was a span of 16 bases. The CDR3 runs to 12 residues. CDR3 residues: CSVDGTGREAFF. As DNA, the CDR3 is TGCAGCGTCGACGGGACCGGCCGAGAAGCTTTCTTT.

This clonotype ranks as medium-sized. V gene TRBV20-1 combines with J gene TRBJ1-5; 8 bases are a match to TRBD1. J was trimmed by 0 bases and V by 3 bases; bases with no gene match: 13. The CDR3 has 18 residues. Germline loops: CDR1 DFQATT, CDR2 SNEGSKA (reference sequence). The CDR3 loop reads CSARVRDRRFLSNQPQHF. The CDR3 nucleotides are TGCAGTGCTAGGGTCCGGGACAGGCGGTTTCTTAGCAATCAGCCCCAGCATTTT.

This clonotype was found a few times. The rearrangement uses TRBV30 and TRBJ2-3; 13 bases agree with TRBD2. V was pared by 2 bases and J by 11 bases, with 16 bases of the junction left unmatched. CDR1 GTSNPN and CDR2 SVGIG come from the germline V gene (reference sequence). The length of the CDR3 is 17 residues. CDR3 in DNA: TGTGCCTGGAGTATACAAAGGACTAGCGGGGGACAGAATGGGCAGTATTTT. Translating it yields CAWSIQRTSGGQNGQYF.